This note documents a single T cell receptor beta chain sequence. The antigen remains unidentified. J lost 4 bases, V lost 6 bases, and 13 bases had no gene match. The CDR3 is 16 residues long. Germline lookup yields CDR1 MDHEN and CDR2 SYDVKM. The primer mix had 60 Vbeta and 13 Jbeta primers. Some clones are missing from TCRdb's copy, which holds only in-frame ones; the method was immunoSEQ multiplex PCR. Among around 160,000 clones, approximately 82% were seen once, and the ten largest hold around 8%. The sample belongs to a study of cytomegalovirus exposure and HLA in healthy donors. Study results and limitations: Indistinguishability led to the exclusion of some V segments, TRBV6-2 and TRBV6-3 included.

The TCR originated in a male donor in good health and CMV-seropositive. This chain joins TRBV28 and TRBJ2-5; 8 nucleotides align to TRBD1. The material sequenced was PBMCs. CDR3 nucleotides: TGTGCCAGCAGCACAACTAGAGGACAGGGAGGAGAGACCCAGTACTTC. Its protein product is CASSTTRGQGGETQYF.